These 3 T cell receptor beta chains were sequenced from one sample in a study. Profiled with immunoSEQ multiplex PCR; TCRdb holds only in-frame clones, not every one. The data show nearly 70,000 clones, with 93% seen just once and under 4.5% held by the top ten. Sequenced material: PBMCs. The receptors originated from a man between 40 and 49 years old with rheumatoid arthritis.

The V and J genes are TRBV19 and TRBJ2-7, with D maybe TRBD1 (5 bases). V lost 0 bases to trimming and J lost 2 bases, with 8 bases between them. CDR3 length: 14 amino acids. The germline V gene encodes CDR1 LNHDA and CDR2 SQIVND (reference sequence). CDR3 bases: TGTGCCAGTAGTATAGAGCAGGGAACCTACGAGCAGTACTTC. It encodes CASSIEQGTYEQYF.

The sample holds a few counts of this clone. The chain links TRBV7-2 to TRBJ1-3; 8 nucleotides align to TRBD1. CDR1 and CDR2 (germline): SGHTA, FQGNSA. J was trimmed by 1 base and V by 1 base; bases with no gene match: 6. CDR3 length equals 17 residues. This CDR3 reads CASSLGGQGMSGNTIYF. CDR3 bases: TGTGCCAGCAGCTTAGGTGGACAGGGAATGTCTGGAAACACCATATATTTT.

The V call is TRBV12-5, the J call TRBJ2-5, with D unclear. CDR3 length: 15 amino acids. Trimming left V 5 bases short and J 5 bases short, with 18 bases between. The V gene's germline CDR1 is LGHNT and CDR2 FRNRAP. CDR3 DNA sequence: TGTGCTAGTGGTAACGCAGTTAGGTTCGGGGAGACCCAGTACTTC. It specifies CASGNAVRFGETQYF.